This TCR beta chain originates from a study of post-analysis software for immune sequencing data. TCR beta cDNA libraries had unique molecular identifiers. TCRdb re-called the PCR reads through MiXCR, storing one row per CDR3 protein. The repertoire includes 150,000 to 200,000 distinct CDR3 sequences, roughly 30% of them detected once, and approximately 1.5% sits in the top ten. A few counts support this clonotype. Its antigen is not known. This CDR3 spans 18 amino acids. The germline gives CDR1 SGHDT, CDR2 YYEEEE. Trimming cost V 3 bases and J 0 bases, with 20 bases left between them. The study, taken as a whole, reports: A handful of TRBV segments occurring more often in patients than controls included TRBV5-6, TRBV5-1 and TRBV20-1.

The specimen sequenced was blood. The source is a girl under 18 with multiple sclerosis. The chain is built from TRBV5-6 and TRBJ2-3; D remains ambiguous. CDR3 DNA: TGTGCCAGCAGCTCCGAGACACAATGGCGCTCTAGCACAGATACGCAGTATTTT. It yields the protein CASSSETQWRSSTDTQYF.